A few counts support the clone carrying this T cell receptor beta chain. From germline, CDR1 is LGHDT and CDR2 YNNKEL (reference sequence). The CDR3 runs 16 residues. Unmatched junction bases numbered 8, after V lost 3 bases and J lost 3 bases. This record comes from a study of low-dose radiotherapy and immunotherapy resistance in tumors. Study-wide context: Cohort 1 was treated with 0.5 Gy per fraction at 2-week intervals, amounting to 6.5 Gy overall.

TRAV- and TRBV-specific primers primed first-strand cDNA, covering alpha and beta chains. PCR amplification of the TCRs was performed with Phusion for 20 PCR cycles, and it relied on a constant-region primer together with a V-primer adapter. TCRdb fed the reads into MiXCR, producing one record per CDR3 protein. The table shows tens of thousands of distinct CDR3 sequences, with less than 30% occurring only once. The time point: after trial treatment. Treatment specified: LDRT plus nivolumab, ipilimumab, low-dose cyclophosphamide and aspirin (RACIN trial). This clonotype originated in a male donor with prostate cancer. The chain uses TRBV3-1 and TRBJ2-7; TRBD2 matches 10 bases. The sample was PBMCs, taken after low-dose radiotherapy plus immunotherapy. CDR3: CASSHPPGTSVYEQYF. The CDR3 nucleotides are TGTGCCAGCAGCCACCCCCCCGGGACTAGCGTCTACGAGCAGTACTTC.